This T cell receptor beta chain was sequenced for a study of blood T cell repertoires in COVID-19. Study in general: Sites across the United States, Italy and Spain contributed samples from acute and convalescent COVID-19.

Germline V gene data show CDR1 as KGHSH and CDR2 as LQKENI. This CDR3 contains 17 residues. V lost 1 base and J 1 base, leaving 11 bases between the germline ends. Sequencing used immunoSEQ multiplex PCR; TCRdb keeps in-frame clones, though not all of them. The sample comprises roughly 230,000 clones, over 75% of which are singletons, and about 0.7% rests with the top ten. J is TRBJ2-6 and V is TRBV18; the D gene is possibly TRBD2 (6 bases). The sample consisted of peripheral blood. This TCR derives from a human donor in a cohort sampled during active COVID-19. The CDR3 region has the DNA TGTGCCAGCTCACCACGGATCCGGGGGTCTGGGGCCAACGTCCTGACTTTC. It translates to CASSPRIRGSGANVLTF. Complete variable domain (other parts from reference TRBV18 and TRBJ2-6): NAGVMQNPRHLVRRRGQEARLRCSPMKGHSHVYWYRQLPEEGLKFMVYLQKENIIDESGMPKERFSAEFPKEGPSILRIQQVVRGDSAAYFCASSPRIRGSGANVLTFGAGSRLTVL.